This T cell receptor (beta chain) was recorded in a study of blood T cell repertoires in COVID-19. For the study at large: There were acute and convalescent COVID-19 samples, and they came from the United States, Italy and Spain. T cells, B-cell-depleted T cells, or PBMCs supplied cDNA or gDNA.

In the study's own analysis: Reference gene primer amplification gave nucleated cell count estimates. Profiling relied on immunoSEQ multiplex PCR, and the TCRdb table lists in-frame clones only, not all of them. V and J calls and clone size are copied from that table; D and trimming were computed from the DNA. The table has about 220,000 clones, roughly four fifths seen once. The sample comprised peripheral blood. This clonotype was obtained from a woman in her thirties or forties with active or convalescent COVID-19.

This chain's CDR3 is CASSLRTGVSNQPQHF. The CDR3 nucleotides are TGTGCCAGCAGTTTAAGGACAGGGGTTAGCAATCAGCCCCAGCATTTT. This chain connects TRBV28 to TRBJ1-5; TRBD1 matches 9 bases. Germline CDR1 and CDR2: MDHEN and SYDVKM. J gave up 0 bases and V 2 bases, and 2 bases lay outside the gene matches. The CDR3 is 16 residues long.